This T cell receptor (beta chain) stems from a study of control samples from healthy donors and cancer patients. There are 12 residues in the CDR3. CDR1 and CDR2 from the germline V gene are LNHDA and SQIVND (reference sequence). Here immunoSEQ multiplex PCR was the method, and the copy in TCRdb shows in-frame clones only, minus some. The data hold 110,000 to 150,000 clones, with roughly 92% observed a single time. As for this clone: Its ends do not fully match the called genes, so a read error is possible.

The chain is built from TRBV19 and TRBJ1-5; 7 bases fit TRBD1. Specimen: blood. The sequence was collected from a man between 25 and 39 years old in good health. CDR3 residues: CASSTPGTELKF. The CDR3, as DNA: TGTGCCAGTAGTACCCCAGGGACAGAATTGAAATTT.